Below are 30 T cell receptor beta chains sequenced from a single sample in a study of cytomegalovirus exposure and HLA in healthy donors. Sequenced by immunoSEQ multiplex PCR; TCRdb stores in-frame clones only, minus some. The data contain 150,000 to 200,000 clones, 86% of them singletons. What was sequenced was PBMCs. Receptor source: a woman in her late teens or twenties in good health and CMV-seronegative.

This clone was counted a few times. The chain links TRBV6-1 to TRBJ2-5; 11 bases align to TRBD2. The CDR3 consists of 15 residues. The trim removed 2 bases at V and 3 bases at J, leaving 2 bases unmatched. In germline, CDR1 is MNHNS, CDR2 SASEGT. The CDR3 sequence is CASSELAGGEETQYF. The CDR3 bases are TGTGCCAGCAGTGAACTAGCGGGAGGTGAAGAGACCCAGTACTTC.

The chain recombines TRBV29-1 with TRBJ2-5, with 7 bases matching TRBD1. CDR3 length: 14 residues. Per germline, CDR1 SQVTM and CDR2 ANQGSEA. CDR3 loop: CSGTGTETVQTQYF. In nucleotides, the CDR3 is TGCAGTGGAACCGGGACAGAGACTGTACAGACCCAGTACTTC.

CDR3 region: CASSLESRGTQYF. DNA for the CDR3: TGTGCCAGCAGCTTGGAAAGCCGGGGGACCCAGTACTTC. The chain links TRBV5-6 to TRBJ2-5, with D perhaps matching TRBD2 (5 bases). CDR3 size: 13 residues. V lost 0 bases to trimming and J lost 7 bases, with 10 bases between them. Germline values: CDR1 SGHDT, CDR2 YYEEEE.

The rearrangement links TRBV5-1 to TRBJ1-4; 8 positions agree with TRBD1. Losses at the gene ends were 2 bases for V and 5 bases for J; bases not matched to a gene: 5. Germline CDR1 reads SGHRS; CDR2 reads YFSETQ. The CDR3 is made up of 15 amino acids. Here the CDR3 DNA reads TGCGCCAGCAGCTTCTCCCGGGACAGGAATGAAAAACTGTTTTTT. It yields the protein CASSFSRDRNEKLFF. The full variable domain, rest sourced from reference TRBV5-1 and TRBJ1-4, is KAGVTQTPRYLIKTRGQQVTLSCSPISGHRSVSWYQQTPGQGLQFLFEYFSETQRNKGNFPGRFSGRQFSNSRSEMNVSTLELGDSALYLCASSFSRDRNEKLFFGSGTQLSVL.

The CDR3 nucleotides read TGCGCCAGCAGCCCGCCTGGGGGACAGGGGGTAGCTTTCTTT. Amino acid sequence: CASSPPGGQGVAFF. The gene calls are TRBV5-1 and TRBJ1-1; 11 bases match TRBD1. CDR1 and CDR2 (germline): SGHRS, YFSETQ. The CDR3 contains 14 residues. Trimming removed 4 bases from V and 10 bases from J; junction bases left unmatched: 9.

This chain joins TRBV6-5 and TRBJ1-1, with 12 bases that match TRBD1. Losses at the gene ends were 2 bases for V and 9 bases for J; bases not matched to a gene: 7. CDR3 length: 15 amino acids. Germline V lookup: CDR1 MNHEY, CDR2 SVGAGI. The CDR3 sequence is CASSYEGQGAHQAFF. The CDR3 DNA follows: TGTGCCAGCAGTTACGAGGGACAGGGGGCGCATCAAGCTTTCTTT.

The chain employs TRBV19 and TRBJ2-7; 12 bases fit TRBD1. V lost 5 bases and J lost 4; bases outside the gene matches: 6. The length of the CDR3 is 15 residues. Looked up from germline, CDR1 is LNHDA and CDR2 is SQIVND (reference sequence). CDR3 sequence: CASSPGQGALYEQYF. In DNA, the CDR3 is TGTGCCAGTAGTCCGGGACAGGGGGCGTTATACGAGCAGTACTTC.

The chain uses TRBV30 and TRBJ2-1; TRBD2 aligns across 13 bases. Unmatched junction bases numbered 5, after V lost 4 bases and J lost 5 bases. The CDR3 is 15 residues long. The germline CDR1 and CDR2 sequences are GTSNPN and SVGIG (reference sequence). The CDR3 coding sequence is TGTGCCTGGACCAAAGGGACTAGCGGGAACAATGAGCAGTTCTTC. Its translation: CAWTKGTSGNNEQFF.

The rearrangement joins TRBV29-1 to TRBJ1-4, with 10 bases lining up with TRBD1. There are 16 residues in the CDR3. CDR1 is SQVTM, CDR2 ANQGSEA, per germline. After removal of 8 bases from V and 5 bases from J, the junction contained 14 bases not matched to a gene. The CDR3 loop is CSIRTGGAGRNEKLFF. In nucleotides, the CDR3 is TGCAGCATACGGACAGGGGGAGCTGGGAGAAATGAAAAACTGTTTTTT. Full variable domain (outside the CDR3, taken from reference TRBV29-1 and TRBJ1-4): SAVISQKPSRDICQRGTSLTIQCQVDSQVTMMFWYRQQPGQSLTLIATANQGSEATYESGFVIDKFPISRPNLTFSTLTVSNMSPEDSSIYLCSIRTGGAGRNEKLFFGSGTQLSVL.

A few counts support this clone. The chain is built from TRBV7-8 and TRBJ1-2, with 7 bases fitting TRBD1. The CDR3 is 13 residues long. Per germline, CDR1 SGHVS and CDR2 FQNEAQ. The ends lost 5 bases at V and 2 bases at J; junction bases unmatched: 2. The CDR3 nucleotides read TGTGCCAGCAGCCCGGGACAGAACTATGGCTACACCTTC. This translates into CASSPGQNYGYTF.

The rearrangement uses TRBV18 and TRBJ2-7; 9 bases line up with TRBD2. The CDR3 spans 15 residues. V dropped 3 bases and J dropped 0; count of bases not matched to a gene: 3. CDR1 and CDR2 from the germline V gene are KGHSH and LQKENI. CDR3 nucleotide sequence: TGTGCCAGCTCACCGGGGCGGGGGGGCTCCTACGAGCAGTACTTC. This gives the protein CASSPGRGGSYEQYF.

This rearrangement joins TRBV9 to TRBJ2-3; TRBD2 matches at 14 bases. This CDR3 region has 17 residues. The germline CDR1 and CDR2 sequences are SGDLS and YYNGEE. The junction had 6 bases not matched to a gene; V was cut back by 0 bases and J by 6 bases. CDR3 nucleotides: TGTGCCAGCAGCGTAGAACGACTAGCGGGGGGGCAGGATACGCAGTATTTT. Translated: CASSVERLAGGQDTQYF.

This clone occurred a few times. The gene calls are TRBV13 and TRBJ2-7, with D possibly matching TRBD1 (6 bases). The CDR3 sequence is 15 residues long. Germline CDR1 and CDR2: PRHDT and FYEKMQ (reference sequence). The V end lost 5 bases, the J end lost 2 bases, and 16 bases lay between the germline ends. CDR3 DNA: TGTGCCAGCAGCAGACATACGACAGGAGCCTACGAGCAGTACTTC. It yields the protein CASSRHTTGAYEQYF. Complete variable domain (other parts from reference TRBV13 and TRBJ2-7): AAGVIQSPRHLIKEKRETATLKCYPIPRHDTVYWYQQGPGQDPQFLISFYEKMQSDKGSIPDRFSAQQFSDYHSELNMSSLELGDSALYFCASSRHTTGAYEQYFGPGTRLTVT.

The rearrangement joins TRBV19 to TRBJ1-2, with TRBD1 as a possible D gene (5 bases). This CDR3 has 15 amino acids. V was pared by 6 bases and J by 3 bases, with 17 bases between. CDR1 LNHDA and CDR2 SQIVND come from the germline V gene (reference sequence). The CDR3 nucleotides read TGTGCCAGTAGGACAGCACTAGCTTCTGACTATGGCTACACCTTC. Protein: CASRTALASDYGYTF.

In nucleotides, the CDR3 is TGTGCCAGCAGTTTAACGGGGGATGGCTACACCTTC. The encoded protein is CASSLTGDGYTF. The rearrangement links TRBV28 to TRBJ1-2; possibly TRBD1 for D (5 bases). Trimming took off 2 bases at V and 6 bases at J, with 7 bases between the two ends. Germline V lookup: CDR1 MDHEN, CDR2 SYDVKM. This CDR3 is 12 amino acids long.

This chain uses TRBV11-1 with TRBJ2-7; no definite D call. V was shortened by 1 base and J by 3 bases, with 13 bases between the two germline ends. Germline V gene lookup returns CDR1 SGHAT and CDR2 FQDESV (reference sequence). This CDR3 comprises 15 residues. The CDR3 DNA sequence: TGTGCCAGCAGCTTAGGGGCCGCCCTTAACTACGAGCAGTACTTC. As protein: CASSLGAALNYEQYF.

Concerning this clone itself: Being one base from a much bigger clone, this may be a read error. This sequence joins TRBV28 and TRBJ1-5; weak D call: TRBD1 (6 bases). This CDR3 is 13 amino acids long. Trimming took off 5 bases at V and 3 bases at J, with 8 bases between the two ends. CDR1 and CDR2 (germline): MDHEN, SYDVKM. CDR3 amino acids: CASSGQHNQPQHF. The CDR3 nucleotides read TGTGCCAGCAGTGGACAGCACAATCAGCCCCAGCATTTT. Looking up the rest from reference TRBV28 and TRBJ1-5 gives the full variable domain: DVKVTQSSRYLVKRTGEKVFLECVQDMDHENMFWYRQDPGLGLRLIYFSYDVKMKEKGDIPEGYSVSREKKERFSLILESASTNQTSMYLCASSGQHNQPQHFGDGTRLSIL.

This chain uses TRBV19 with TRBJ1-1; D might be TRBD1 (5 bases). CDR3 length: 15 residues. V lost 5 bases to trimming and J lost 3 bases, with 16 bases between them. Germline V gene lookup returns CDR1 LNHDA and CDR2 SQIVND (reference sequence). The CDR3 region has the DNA TGTGCCAGTAGTGAATGGGAAGGGGATGACACTGAAGCTTTCTTT. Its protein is CASSEWEGDDTEAFF.

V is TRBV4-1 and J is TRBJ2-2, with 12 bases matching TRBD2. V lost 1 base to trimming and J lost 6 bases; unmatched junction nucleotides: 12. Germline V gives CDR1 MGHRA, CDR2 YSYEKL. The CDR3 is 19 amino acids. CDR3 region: CASSQAGALAGGRSGELFF. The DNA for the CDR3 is TGCGCCAGCAGCCAAGCAGGGGCGCTAGCGGGGGGGCGGTCCGGGGAGCTGTTTTTT.

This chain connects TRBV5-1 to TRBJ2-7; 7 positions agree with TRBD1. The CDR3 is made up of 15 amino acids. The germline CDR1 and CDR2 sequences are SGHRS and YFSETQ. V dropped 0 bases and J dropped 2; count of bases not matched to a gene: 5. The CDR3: CASSLGAGGAYEQYF. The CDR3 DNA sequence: TGCGCCAGCAGCTTGGGGGCAGGGGGTGCCTACGAGCAGTACTTC.

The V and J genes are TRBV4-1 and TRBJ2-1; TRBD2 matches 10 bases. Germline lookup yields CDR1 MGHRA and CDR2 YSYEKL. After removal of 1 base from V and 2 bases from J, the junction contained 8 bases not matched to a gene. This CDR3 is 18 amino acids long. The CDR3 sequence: CASSQGWLAGEAYNEQFF. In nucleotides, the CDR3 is TGCGCCAGCAGCCAAGGGTGGCTAGCGGGAGAAGCCTACAATGAGCAGTTCTTC.

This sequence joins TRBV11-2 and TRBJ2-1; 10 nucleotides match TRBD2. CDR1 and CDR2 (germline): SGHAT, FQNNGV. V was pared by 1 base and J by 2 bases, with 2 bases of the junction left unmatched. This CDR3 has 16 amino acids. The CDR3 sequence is CASSLGLAGTYNEQFF. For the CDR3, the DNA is TGTGCCAGCAGCTTAGGACTAGCGGGCACCTACAATGAGCAGTTCTTC.

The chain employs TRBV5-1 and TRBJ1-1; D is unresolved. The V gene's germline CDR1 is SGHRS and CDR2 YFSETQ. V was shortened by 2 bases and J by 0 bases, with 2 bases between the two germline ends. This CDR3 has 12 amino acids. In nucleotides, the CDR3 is TGCGCCAGCAGCTTCGTGAACACTGAAGCTTTCTTT. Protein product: CASSFVNTEAFF.

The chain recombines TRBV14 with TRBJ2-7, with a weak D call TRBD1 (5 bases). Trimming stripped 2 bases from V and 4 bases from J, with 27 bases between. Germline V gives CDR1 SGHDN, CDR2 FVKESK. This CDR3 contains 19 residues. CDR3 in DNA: TGTGCCAGCAGCCAATGGAATGACCACACCCAGGGTACCATATACGAGCAGTACTTC. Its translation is CASSQWNDHTQGTIYEQYF.

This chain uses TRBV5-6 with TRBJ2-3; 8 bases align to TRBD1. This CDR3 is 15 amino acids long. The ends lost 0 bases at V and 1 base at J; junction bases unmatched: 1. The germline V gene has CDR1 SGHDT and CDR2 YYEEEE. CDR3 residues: CASSLVGQGTDTQYF. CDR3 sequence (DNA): TGTGCCAGCAGCTTGGTGGGACAGGGCACAGATACGCAGTATTTT.

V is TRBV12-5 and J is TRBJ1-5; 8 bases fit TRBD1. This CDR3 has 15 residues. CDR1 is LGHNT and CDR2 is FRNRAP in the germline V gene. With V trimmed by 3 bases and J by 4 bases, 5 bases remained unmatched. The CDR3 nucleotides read TGTGCTAGTGGTTTTGCCCGACAGGGGAATCAGCCCCAGCATTTT. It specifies CASGFARQGNQPQHF.

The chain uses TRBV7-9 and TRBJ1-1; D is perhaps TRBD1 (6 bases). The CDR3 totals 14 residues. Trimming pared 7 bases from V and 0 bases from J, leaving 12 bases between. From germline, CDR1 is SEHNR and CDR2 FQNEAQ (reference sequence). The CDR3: CASTPGAMNTEAFF. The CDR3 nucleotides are TGTGCCAGCACCCCAGGGGCCATGAACACTGAAGCTTTCTTT.

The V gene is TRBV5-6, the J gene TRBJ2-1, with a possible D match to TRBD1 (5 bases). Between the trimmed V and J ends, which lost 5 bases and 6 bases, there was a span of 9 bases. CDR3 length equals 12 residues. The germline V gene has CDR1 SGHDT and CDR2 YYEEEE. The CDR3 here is CASSNQGNEQFF. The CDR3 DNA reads TGTGCCAGCAGTAATCAGGGCAATGAGCAGTTCTTC.

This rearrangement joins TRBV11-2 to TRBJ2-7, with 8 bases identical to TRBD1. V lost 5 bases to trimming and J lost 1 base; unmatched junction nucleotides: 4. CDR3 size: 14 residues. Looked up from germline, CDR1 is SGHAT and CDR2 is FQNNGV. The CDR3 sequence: CASSQRTGSYEQYF. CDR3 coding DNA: TGTGCCAGCAGCCAACGGACAGGGTCCTACGAGCAGTACTTC.

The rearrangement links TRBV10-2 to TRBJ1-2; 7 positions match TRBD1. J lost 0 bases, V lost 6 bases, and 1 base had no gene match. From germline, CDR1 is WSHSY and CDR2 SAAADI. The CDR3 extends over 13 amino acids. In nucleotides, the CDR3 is TGCGCCAGCAGCGGACAGGCTAACTATGGCTACACCTTC. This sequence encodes CASSGQANYGYTF.